This T cell receptor beta chain was sequenced in a study of blood T cell repertoires in COVID-19. On the study more broadly: The United States, Italy and Spain were the sources of the acute and convalescent COVID-19 samples.

Participant-reported clinical history was the basis for cohort assignment. The CDR3 loop spans 12 amino acids. Germline CDR1 and CDR2: LNHDA and SQIVND (reference sequence). V was trimmed by 6 bases and J by 7 bases, leaving 12 bases between them. This clone was recorded once. As handled by the study authors: Estimation of nucleated cell counts relied on the amplification of reference gene primers. Data came from immunoSEQ multiplex PCR; TCRdb stores just in-frame clones and leaves some out. The V and J calls and the clone size are those of that table, but D and trimming were determined from the DNA. The sample holds 200,000 or so clones, 83% seen once.

V usage is TRBV19 and J usage is TRBJ1-1; D remains unclear. Sequenced material: PBMCs or T cells enriched from blood (not recorded which). This sequence was found in a woman aged 45-60 years who had been exposed to COVID-19. CDR3 DNA: TGTGCCAGTAGCGACGAATCGGGTGAAGCTTTCTTT. Translation gives CASSDESGEAFF.